What follows are 20 T cell receptor beta chains derived from one specimen sequenced in a study of cytomegalovirus exposure and HLA in healthy donors. Method: immunoSEQ multiplex PCR; TCRdb's copy keeps in-frame clones and lacks some. This sample has more than 250,000 clones, with 75% to 90% found just once. The sample was PBMCs. The origin of the receptors is a woman aged 30 to 39 in good health and CMV-seropositive.

The J gene is TRBJ2-3, the V gene TRBV27; TRBD2 might be the D (6 bases). This CDR3 contains 19 residues. V was pared by 3 bases and J by 0 bases, with 22 bases between. Germline V gene lookup returns CDR1 MNHEY and CDR2 SMNVEV (reference sequence). CDR3 sequence reads: CASSFLPDSGGASTDTQYF. The CDR3, as DNA: TGTGCCAGCAGTTTTCTTCCCGACTCCGGCGGGGCTAGCACAGATACGCAGTATTTT.

The chain has TRBV7-6 and TRBJ2-1; 11 positions agree with TRBD2. Germline V gene data show CDR1 as SGHVS and CDR2 as FNYEAQ. The CDR3 is 15 residues long. V lost 5 bases to trimming and J lost 6 bases; unmatched junction nucleotides: 6. CDR3 nucleotides: TGTGCCAGCAGCCGTAGCGGGGGGGCAGGCAATGAGCAGTTCTTC. It specifies CASSRSGGAGNEQFF.

This chain uses TRBV2 with TRBJ2-7, with 9 bases lining up with TRBD1. Germline loops: CDR1 SNHLY, CDR2 FYNNEI. CDR3 length: 15 residues. The V and J ends lost 7 bases and 4 bases, in that order; junction bases with no gene match: 11. CDR3 in DNA: TGTGCCAGCATTCAAAGGACAGGGGACATTTACGAGCAGTACTTC. Residues: CASIQRTGDIYEQYF.

The rearrangement joins TRBV5-1 to TRBJ2-7; 8 nucleotides align to TRBD1. V gave up 0 bases and J gave up 3 bases; unmatched junction bases: 5. This CDR3 comprises 15 residues. CDR1 is SGHRS, CDR2 YFSETQ, per germline. In DNA, the CDR3 is TGCGCCAGCAGCTTGGGGCAGGGGGCGGTCTACGAGCAGTACTTC. The encoded protein is CASSLGQGAVYEQYF.

The CDR3 DNA is TGTGCCAGCAGTGACACAGGCTTGGTCGGGGAGACCCAGTACTTC. This gives the protein CASSDTGLVGETQYF. The chain joins TRBV2 to TRBJ2-5, with TRBD1 as a possible D gene (5 bases). The CDR3 is made up of 15 amino acids. The germline gives CDR1 SNHLY, CDR2 FYNNEI. V was cut by 3 bases and J by 5 bases, with 16 bases left in between.

The chain combines TRBV7-2 with TRBJ2-5; 7 bases agree with TRBD2. Per germline, CDR1 SGHTA and CDR2 FQGNSA. This CDR3 is built from 16 residues. V was clipped by 6 bases and J by 4 bases; unmatched bases: 14. DNA for the CDR3: TGTGCCAGCAGTCGCGTGGGCGGGAGCACTTCAGAGACCCAGTACTTC. Residues: CASSRVGGSTSETQYF.

This chain uses TRBV28 with TRBJ1-5; TRBD1 aligns across 7 bases. Trimming took 2 bases from V and 2 from J; bases not matched to a gene: 3. The CDR3 loop spans 15 amino acids. Looked up from germline, CDR1 is MDHEN and CDR2 is SYDVKM. CDR3 sequence: CASSLNRGGNQPQHF. CDR3 nucleotide sequence: TGTGCCAGCAGTTTAAACAGGGGAGGCAATCAGCCCCAGCATTTT. The variable domain in full, with the rest retrieved from reference TRBV28 and TRBJ1-5, is DVKVTQSSRYLVKRTGEKVFLECVQDMDHENMFWYRQDPGLGLRLIYFSYDVKMKEKGDIPEGYSVSREKKERFSLILESASTNQTSMYLCASSLNRGGNQPQHFGDGTRLSIL.

The chain has TRBV7-3 and TRBJ2-3, with D hard to call. The CDR3 consists of 16 residues. CDR1 and CDR2 (germline): SGHTA, FQGTGA. The germline V and J ends were trimmed by 0 bases and 3 bases, with 13 bases remaining between them. CDR3 nucleotides: TGTGCCAGCAGCTTAACCTGGGATTTAAGGACAGATACGCAGTATTTT. Protein sequence: CASSLTWDLRTDTQYF.

This chain joins TRBV29-1 and TRBJ2-2; 10 bases agree with TRBD2. The CDR3 has 13 residues. Germline values: CDR1 SQVTM, CDR2 ANQGSEA. J was trimmed by 5 bases and V by 7 bases; bases with no gene match: 4. This CDR3 is CSATSGKTGELFF. CDR3 DNA: TGCAGCGCTACTAGCGGGAAAACCGGGGAGCTGTTTTTT.

V usage is TRBV5-1 and J usage is TRBJ2-2; D remains ambiguous. Trimming removed 6 bases from V and 0 bases from J, with 15 bases in between. Germline-derived CDR1 and CDR2 are SGHRS and YFSETQ. The CDR3 contains 16 residues. CDR3 sequence: CASKMGFRANTGELFF. For the CDR3, the DNA is TGCGCCAGCAAAATGGGGTTTAGGGCGAACACCGGGGAGCTGTTTTTT. Based on the CDR3 plus reference TRBV5-1 and TRBJ2-2, the full variable domain is KAGVTQTPRYLIKTRGQQVTLSCSPISGHRSVSWYQQTPGQGLQFLFEYFSETQRNKGNFPGRFSGRQFSNSRSEMNVSTLELGDSALYLCASKMGFRANTGELFFGEGSRLTVL.

The rearrangement links TRBV27 to TRBJ1-1, with D possibly being TRBD1 (6 bases). Trimming removed 3 bases from V and 5 bases from J, with 13 bases in between. The germline CDR1 and CDR2 sequences are MNHEY and SMNVEV (reference sequence). This CDR3 has 14 amino acids. The CDR3 here is CASSFGAGVTEAFF. CDR3 nucleotide sequence: TGTGCCAGCAGTTTTGGCGCAGGGGTTACTGAAGCTTTCTTT.

V is TRBV2 and J is TRBJ1-2, with TRBD1 matching over 8 bases. This CDR3 has 12 amino acids. Looked up from germline, CDR1 is SNHLY and CDR2 is FYNNEI. Unmatched junction bases numbered 2, after V lost 8 bases and J lost 3 bases. The CDR3 here is CASEGQDYGYTF. CDR3 bases: TGTGCCAGCGAGGGACAGGACTATGGCTACACCTTC. The full variable domain, with the rest looked up from reference TRBV2 and TRBJ1-2, is EPEVTQTPSHQVTQMGQEVILRCVPISNHLYFYWYRQILGQKVEFLVSFYNNEISEKSEIFDDQFSVERPDGSNFTLKIRSTKLEDSAMYFCASEGQDYGYTFGSGTRLTVV.

The chain carries TRBV4-2 and TRBJ2-5; D gene ambiguous. Trimming stripped 7 bases from V and 1 base from J, with 10 bases between. CDR1 is LGHNA and CDR2 is YNFKEQ in the germline V gene. The CDR3 runs 13 residues. CDR3 DNA: TGTGCCAGCACAGACCCAGGCCAAGAGACCCAGTACTTC. This encodes CASTDPGQETQYF.

This clone was detected once. The rearrangement joins TRBV30 to TRBJ2-1, with TRBD2 as a possible D gene (7 bases). The CDR3 covers 14 residues. From germline, CDR1 is GTSNPN and CDR2 SVGIG (reference sequence). Trimming cost V 2 bases and J 7 bases, with 15 bases left between them. The CDR3 DNA is TGTGCCTGGAGTCGGGGGGCGGGTTGGAATGAGCAGTTCTTC. It specifies CAWSRGAGWNEQFF.

This clone was seen only once. The chain is built from TRBV29-1 and TRBJ2-1; TRBD2 is a possible D gene (6 bases). CDR1 is SQVTM and CDR2 is ANQGSEA in the germline V gene. V was trimmed by 6 bases and J by 15 bases, leaving 15 bases between them. This CDR3 spans 10 amino acids. CDR3 protein: CSVRFGGAFF. In nucleotides, the CDR3 is TGCAGCGTCCGGTTCGGGGGAGCGTTCTTC.

The rearrangement links TRBV6-4 to TRBJ2-7, with TRBD1 as a possible D gene (5 bases). Germline CDR1 reads MRHNA; CDR2 reads SNTAGT. The CDR3 totals 20 residues. Deletions cut 0 bases from V and 0 bases from J, with 24 bases between. The CDR3 nucleotides read TGTGCCAGCAGTGACTCACTCCACCCGGTTGGGGCAAACCGCTCCTACGAGCAGTACTTC. It yields the protein CASSDSLHPVGANRSYEQYF.

This chain uses TRBV5-3 with TRBJ1-1; TRBD1 matches 7 bases. TRBV5-3 is flagged as an ORF with uncertain function. V shed 0 bases and J 4 bases; nucleotides not matched to a gene: 3. The CDR3 is 14 amino acids. The CDR3 is CARSLGQGSTEAFF. The CDR3 nucleotides read TGTGCCAGAAGCTTGGGACAGGGCAGCACTGAAGCTTTCTTT.

Only one count was recorded for this clone. The rearrangement uses TRBV29-1 and TRBJ2-4; D gene uncertain. Looked up from germline, CDR1 is SQVTM and CDR2 is ANQGSEA. The CDR3 is 15 amino acids. Trimming stripped 4 bases from V and 3 bases from J, with 16 bases between. CDR3 DNA sequence: TGCAGCGTTGTAGGGCAGTCTTTGGGCAAAAACATTCAGTACTTC. Translating gives CSVVGQSLGKNIQYF.

Written as DNA, the CDR3 is TGTGCCAGCAGGGACAGGCCCTACTACGAGCAGTACTTC. This encodes CASRDRPYYEQYF. The gene calls are TRBV28 and TRBJ2-7; TRBD1 agrees at 7 bases. Looked up from germline, CDR1 is MDHEN and CDR2 is SYDVKM. This CDR3 contains 13 residues. Trimming cost V 6 bases and J 3 bases; bases outside gene matches: 5.

This clone has just one count. The chain uses TRBV7-8 and TRBJ2-1; TRBD2 agrees at 12 bases. CDR3 size: 21 residues. Germline CDR1 SGHVS, CDR2 FQNEAQ. V shed 7 bases and J 8 bases; nucleotides not matched to a gene: 27. The CDR3 sequence is CASTDLGRLAGDPRRGDEQFF. The CDR3 bases are TGTGCCAGCACCGATCTCGGTCGACTAGCGGGGGACCCTCGGCGGGGCGATGAGCAGTTCTTC.